This TCR beta chain was profiled in a study of a mutant IDH1 vaccine in newly diagnosed glioma (dated by TCRdb to the early 2020s). Turning to the overall study: Patients were given eight vaccinations, in weeks 1, 3, 5, 7, 11, 15, 19 and 23, which matched visits V03 through V10. Vaccination started 4-6 weeks after radiotherapy alone, or was given together with temozolomide cycles in the groups whose treatment included chemotherapy. The approximately 30 treated patients were approximately 62% male and about 40% female, with a mean age of approximately 38 years. Prior to enrollment, patients had been given standard therapy consisting of radiotherapy alone, temozolomide alone, or radiochemotherapy with temozolomide, with the combination given to most patients. Peripheral blood samples were drawn at six visits, namely V03 (baseline), V05, V07, V10, V12 and V13. Longitudinal TCRB deep sequencing was done for 25 to 30 treated patients, wherever samples were available for exploratory analyses. Summary of the overall study and its limitations: No apparent relationship was observed between pseudoprogression and alterations in the top peripheral T cell clonotypes detected by TCRB sequencing. Vaccine-induced immune responses across multiple MHC alleles were detected in roughly 94% of patients. PBMC samples for TCRB deep sequencing were selected based on availability. The authors stated that sample limitations prevented analyses of patient blood samples from being reproduced.

The library was built by means of the immunoSEQ multiplex PCR assay. Rearranged TCR beta chain sequences were amplified using the hsTCRB Kit according to the manufacturer's protocol. TCRB libraries were sequenced on an Illumina MiSeq. In the paper's pipeline: The kit vendor's proprietary platform handled demultiplexing, trimming and gene mapping. The clones in this table, taken by TCRdb from immuneACCESS, are in-frame only. Not every clone is retained; where verified, under half of the shortfall comes from an unresolved V gene, and the cause of the rest is unknown. V and J calls and clone size are copied from that table; D and trimming were computed from the DNA. A total of some 60,000 clones appear in this sample, roughly 80% of them only once. The top ten constitute roughly 3.5% of the sample. Explained via the paper, the time point label denotes: week 11, during vaccination. Each vaccine dose, consisting of 300 ug of a 20-mer mutant IDH1 peptide in Montanide, was administered subcutaneously with topical imiquimod. All donors had newly diagnosed IDH1-mutant astrocytomas of WHO grade 3 or 4 that showed loss of nuclear ATRX. The samples were drawn from NOA16, a multicentre, single-arm, open-label phase I trial in Germany that tested a mutant IDH1 peptide vaccine in humans for the first time. Genomic DNA for TCRB sequencing was isolated from EDTA blood with the DNeasy Blood and Tissue Kit.

About this clone: Its antigen target is currently unknown. Base qualities are not at hand, and no much larger clone is one base apart.

The sequences come from PBMCs, collected from a glioma patient whose treatment included an IDH1 peptide vaccine. This receptor was taken from a man under 40 with glioma.

CDR3 protein: CASSVLDQPQHF. The DNA reads TGTGCCAGCAGTGTCCTTGATCAGCCCCAGCATTTT. The sequence links TRBV6-1 to TRBJ1-5; the D gene is unclear. The germline V gene sets CDR1 to MNHNS and CDR2 to SASEGT. V loses 4 bases of germline sequence and J loses 5 bases, and the interval between the two ends is 6 bases. Inclusive of the bounding cysteine and phenylalanine, the CDR3 is 12 residues long. The CDR3 DNA has 36 bases and is translated from base 1.